This T cell receptor beta chain was profiled in a study of blood T cell repertoires in COVID-19. Across the study: Samples taken during acute and convalescent COVID-19 were collected in the United States, Italy and Spain. In each case, the material was cDNA or gDNA derived from T cells, B-cell-depleted T cells, or PBMCs.

How the authors handled the data: Counts of nucleated cells, estimated from reference gene primer amplification, were obtained. Libraries were prepared by immunoSEQ multiplex PCR; TCRdb keeps only in-frame clonotypes and omits some of them. V and J calls and clone size are as listed in that table; D and trimming were resolved from the DNA. The sample has just over 250,000 clones, about nine tenths seen once. The TCR sequence derives from a man in his 60s who had recovered from COVID-19. Sequences were obtained from peripheral blood.

The chain's CDR3 is CASSLQGAVETQYF. CDR3 nucleotides: TGTGCCAGCTCACTGCAGGGGGCAGTGGAGACCCAGTACTTC. The rearrangement joins TRBV18 to TRBJ2-5; TRBD1 aligns across 8 bases. V shed 4 bases, J shed 5 bases, and the junction held 6 bases outside the gene matches. Per the germline V gene, CDR1 is KGHSH and CDR2 is LQKENI. The CDR3 contains 14 residues.